The next 2 T cell receptor beta chains were all read from a single sample in a study of technical replicates of blood from four donors. Clones were read by immunoSEQ multiplex PCR, and TCRdb kept only the in-frame ones, dropping some. The table includes under 15,000 clones, 92% detected once. The sequencing input was PBMCs. The receptor source for this set is a human donor in good health.

V usage is TRBV6-5 and J usage is TRBJ1-1; D not certain. The ends were cut back, 6 bases at V and 0 bases at J, with 8 bases in the middle. This CDR3 region has 13 residues. Germline assignment: CDR1 MNHEY and CDR2 SVGAGI. The DNA of the CDR3 is TGTGCCAGCAGCCAGTCCTTGAACACTGAAGCTTTCTTT. Translated: CASSQSLNTEAFF.

This clone was picked up one time. The chain is built from TRBV6-5 and TRBJ1-5, with a weak D call TRBD1 (6 bases). The CDR3 totals 15 residues. Per the germline V gene, CDR1 is MNHEY and CDR2 is SVGAGI. The germline V and J ends were trimmed by 5 bases and 4 bases, with 15 bases remaining between them. The CDR3 region has the DNA TGTGCCAGCAGTACGACAGGTGAGGGGAATCAGCCCCAGCATTTT. This sequence encodes CASSTTGEGNQPQHF.